This paragraph reports one TCR beta chain. Source study methods: Nucleated cell counts were estimated from reference gene primer amplification. Assay used: immunoSEQ multiplex PCR; TCRdb lists only in-frame clones, some missing. V and J calls and clone size are as listed in that table; D and trimming were resolved from the DNA. The sample includes under 250,000 clones, around 83% of them seen just once. This entry comes from a study of blood T cell repertoires in COVID-19. Across the study: The study drew acute and convalescent COVID-19 samples from the United States, Italy and Spain. PBMCs, B-cell-depleted T cells, or T cells provided the cDNA or gDNA that made up the material.

V shed 4 bases and J shed 0 bases, with 23 bases lying between them. Germline CDR1 is LGHNA and CDR2 is YNFKEQ. The CDR3 spans 19 residues. Sequenced sample: peripheral blood. This sequence joins TRBV4-2 and TRBJ2-3, with D possibly matching TRBD2 (5 bases). The receptor was isolated from a man in his fifties with active or convalescent COVID-19. DNA of the CDR3: TGTGCCAGCAGCCTCCTCCCAACTAGAGGGCTAAAGAGCACAGATACGCAGTATTTT. Its protein is CASSLLPTRGLKSTDTQYF.